This TCR beta chain was identified in a study of human T cells and chemical hapten exposure. Study results and limitations: DPC sensitization did not alter TCRs above 1 in 1000 frequency. In comparison with controls, expanded TCRs gave rise to a significantly larger number of large CDR3 similarity clusters.

The time point: patch test 1, 2 weeks after DPC sensitization. As for treatment: therapeutic diphenylcyclopropenone sensitization with weekly scalp DPC. Attachment of unique molecular identifiers to individual cDNA molecules was performed in the library. Original processing notes: A typical sample had around 96,000 TCRs, with about 23,224 to 690,600 overall. TCRdb reprocessed the RACE reads with MiXCR, giving one entry per CDR3 protein. In this record, the V and J calls reflect TCRdb's handling and not the investigators' own analysis. The sample has some 70,000 distinct CDR3 sequences; 32% are singletons. The germline V gene encodes CDR1 SGHVS and CDR2 FQNEAQ. The CDR3 spans 17 residues. V dropped 4 bases and J dropped 7; count of bases not matched to a gene: 13. Notes on this clonotype: Antigen specificity is unknown.

This clonotype was sampled from a man aged 40-50 years with alopecia areata. Some clones in this sample may be carry-over from other donors' samples. The rearrangement uses TRBV7-8 and TRBJ2-1; TRBD1 matches at 10 bases. Sequences were derived from whole blood, sampled in connection with sensitization to the hapten diphenylcyclopropenone (DPC). As DNA, the CDR3 is TGTGCCAGCAGCTCCAGAGACCCCGGGACAGGGGTGAATGAGCAGTTCTTC. Translating it yields CASSSRDPGTGVNEQFF.